The rows below give T cell receptor beta chains drawn from one sample of a study of T-cell reconstitution after alpha-beta-depleted transplantation in children. TCRdb called the PCR reads again in MiXCR, with one record for every CDR3 protein. The sample lists 250,000 to 300,000 distinct CDR3 sequences; roughly 9.5% were seen once. The source was PBMCs from the stem cell graft donor, collected from the stem cell graft. The receptor set was obtained from a human donor who donated a stem cell graft to a child with SCID. Both conserved end residues are part of each CDR3.

v_gene,CDR3aa
TRBV12-3/TRBV12-4,CASTPTLAGGTEGYTF
TRBV6-5,CASSYWDSLNSPLHF
TRBV6-5,CASSLYKIAGGTDTQYF
TRBV27,CASGGLAGGETQYF
TRBV13,CASSPQGASQETQYF
TRBV29-1,CSVDDSTGKLFF
TRBV5-1,CASSFRDGTNYGYTF
TRBV20-1,CSAVKLAGVYEQYF
TRBV5-1,CASSLVAGRSTDTQYF
TRBV5-6,CASSPVGFGGYTF
TRBV7-9,CASSLRGVQETQYF
TRBV14,CASSQGGGNGYTF
TRBV7-9,CASSHPQGARYEQYF
TRBV7-9,CASSISGSNQPQHF
TRBV10-3,CAISDLAGTSTDTQYF
TRBV5-6,CASRQDGQGRTGELFF
TRBV29-1,CSVEGLAGGASYEQYF
TRBV3-1,CASSLPGQSYEQYF
TRBV3-1,CASSRDRGDGLVYGYTF
TRBV5-1,CASSPTPGQGTAITF
TRBV12-3/TRBV12-4,CASSETPSPLHF
TRBV6-2/TRBV6-3,CASTTRGLPFTDTQYF
TRBV7-9,CASSLLAGGPNEQFF
TRBV6-4,CASSHRGRIYEQYF
TRBV10-3,CATQTLYEQYF
TRBV12-5,CASGLVLSNSYEQYF
TRBV18,CASSPFGQTQETQYF
TRBV5-5,CASSDRDRTYNEQFF
TRBV15,CATSRGKGSNQPQHF
TRBV10-3,CAISESLTVYNEQFF
TRBV5-1,CASSPRTGENTGELFF
TRBV19,CASIPGTATNEKLFF
TRBV12-3/TRBV12-4,CASSSWGGGALGNEQFF
TRBV10-1,CASSTGTGYSPSYEQYF
TRBV20-1,CSARDSGQTEAFF
TRBV7-2,CASSLAEATGELFF
TRBV3-1,CATASSGNTEAFF
TRBV12-3/TRBV12-4,CASSGVGRLTYNEQFF
TRBV12-3/TRBV12-4,CASSLAWRVKETQYF
TRBV20-1,CSASWTVQETQYF
TRBV11-3,CASSSARADTQYF
TRBV7-9,CASSDSGGATDTQYF
TRBV5-1,CASSGGLAFFDEQFF
TRBV5-1,CASSSGQGVNYEQYF
TRBV3-1,CASSHGLGETDTQYF
TRBV6-1,CASTQTLGRATNEQFF
TRBV7-8,CASSPPTGRVNTGELFF
TRBV5-5,CASSPGHSDTGELFF
TRBV10-3,CAISESRLAGGPDQETQYF
TRBV2,CASRANGHEQFF
TRBV3-1,CASTPGTGWYEQYF
TRBV10-3,CAISESDNTEAFF
TRBV5-1,CASSSLASGSYEQYF
TRBV20-1,CSAPGQGIGEKLFF